The 27 T cell receptor beta chains in this list originate from one sample, sequenced in a study of T cell responses to AZD1222 COVID-19 vaccine. Here immunoSEQ multiplex PCR was the method, and the copy in TCRdb shows in-frame clones only, minus some. The repertoire holds some 120,000 clones, 70% to 90% seen once, with 25% to 30% in the top ten. The sample was peripheral blood, taken on day 0 of AZD1222 vaccination. All receptors come from an adult in good health.

This clone was detected only once. The J gene is TRBJ1-3, the V gene TRBV7-2; 7 nucleotides align to TRBD1. The V gene end was trimmed by 0 bases and the J gene end by 1 base; junction bases not matched to a gene: 0. CDR1 and CDR2 from the germline V gene are SGHTA and FQGNSA. The CDR3 extends over 15 amino acids. As DNA, the CDR3 is TGTGCCAGCAGCTTAGCGACAGGGTCTGGAAACACCATATATTTT. This encodes CASSLATGSGNTIYF.

The chain links TRBV5-1 to TRBJ1-1, with D uncertain. The CDR3 consists of 13 residues. V was pared by 4 bases and J by 1 base, with 8 bases between. The V gene's germline CDR1 is SGHRS and CDR2 YFSETQ. CDR3 region: CASSHRWNTEAFF. CDR3 DNA: TGCGCCAGCAGCCATCGTTGGAACACTGAAGCTTTCTTT.

This clone occurred once. The V and J genes are TRBV10-3 and TRBJ2-1; 7 bases match TRBD1. Losses at the gene ends were 5 bases for V and 0 bases for J; bases not matched to a gene: 7. Germline CDR1 is ENHRY and CDR2 is SYGVKD. The CDR3 length is 16 residues. CDR3 sequence: CAISKLDRSSYNEQFF. In DNA form, the CDR3 reads TGTGCCATCAGTAAACTGGACAGGAGCTCCTACAATGAGCAGTTCTTC.

The chain couples TRBV5-6 to TRBJ1-4, with unresolved D. The germline V gene has CDR1 SGHDT and CDR2 YYEEEE. The V end lost 0 bases, the J end lost 5 bases, and 8 bases lay between the germline ends. The CDR3 loop spans 14 amino acids. The CDR3: CASSLVAMNEKLFF. The CDR3 region has the DNA TGTGCCAGCAGCTTGGTGGCAATGAATGAAAAACTGTTTTTT.

The rearrangement links TRBV7-3 to TRBJ2-2; D ambiguous. This CDR3 is 13 amino acids long. V lost 3 bases and J lost 6, with 8 bases in between. CDR1 and CDR2 (germline): SGHTA, FQGTGA. The CDR3 spells CASSFGISGELFF. The DNA of the CDR3 is TGTGCCAGCAGCTTTGGGATTTCCGGGGAGCTGTTTTTT. The whole variable domain, remainder taken from reference TRBV7-3 and TRBJ2-2, is GAGVSQTPSNKVTEKGKYVELRCDPISGHTALYWYRQSLGQGPEFLIYFQGTGAADDSGLPNDRFFAVRPEGSVSTLKIQRTERGDSAVYLCASSFGISGELFFGEGSRLTVL.

V and J are TRBV5-5 and TRBJ2-1; D is unresolved. From germline, CDR1 is SGHKS and CDR2 YYEKEE (reference sequence). Trimming took 7 bases from V and 0 from J, leaving 14 bases between them. The CDR3 loop spans 15 amino acids. As DNA, the CDR3 is TGTGCCAGCGCCCCAGCCGGAAGCTCCTACAATGAGCAGTTCTTC. Its translation is CASAPAGSSYNEQFF.

This sequence joins TRBV3-1 (or the pseudogene TRBV3-2) and TRBJ2-3; D is unresolved. The V gene lost 0 bases and the J gene lost 4 bases, with 5 bases spanning the gap. CDR1 is LGHDT and CDR2 is YNNKEL in the germline V gene (reference sequence). CDR3 length: 13 amino acids. In DNA form, the CDR3 reads TGTGCCAGCAGCCAAGAGAGCGCAGATACGCAGTATTTT. Translated: CASSQESADTQYF.

The genes are TRBV5-6 and TRBJ1-6; TRBD1 aligns across 11 bases. The CDR3 consists of 17 residues. CDR1 and CDR2 (germline): SGHDT, YYEEEE. V gave up 4 bases and J gave up 10 bases; unmatched junction bases: 13. CDR3 loop: CASSLGTGGLSSSPLHF. The CDR3 nucleotides read TGTGCCAGCAGCCTCGGGACAGGGGGTTTGAGCTCCTCACCCCTCCACTTT.

The V and J genes are TRBV18 and TRBJ1-4, with D unclear. The CDR3 contains 13 residues. V dropped 3 bases and J dropped 8 bases, with 10 bases sitting between them. Germline CDR1 and CDR2: KGHSH and LQKENI. CDR3 amino acids: CASSPGWEEKLFF. CDR3 in DNA: TGTGCCAGCTCACCGGGGTGGGAAGAAAAACTGTTTTTT.

With regard to this clone: In the same sample, other DNA sequences code for this CDR3. The J gene is TRBJ1-2, the V gene TRBV5-8; D not resolved. Germline V lookup: CDR1 SGHTS, CDR2 YDEGEE. The CDR3 has 13 residues. V lost 0 bases and J lost 3, with 6 bases in between. CDR3 region: CASSLGRDYGYTF. The DNA for the CDR3 is TGTGCCAGCAGCTTGGGACGAGACTATGGCTACACCTTC.

The chain uses TRBV5-1 and TRBJ2-7; 9 bases are a match to TRBD1. The J segment lost 1 base and the V segment lost 4 bases, leaving 9 bases of the junction unmatched. This CDR3 contains 16 residues. Germline assignment: CDR1 SGHRS and CDR2 YFSETQ. The CDR3 reads CASSLTPGQGSYEQYF. The CDR3 DNA sequence: TGCGCCAGCAGCCTAACCCCGGGACAGGGATCCTACGAGCAGTACTTC.

The chain is built from TRBV5-6 and TRBJ2-2; D may correspond to TRBD1 or TRBD2 (5 bases each). Germline V gene lookup returns CDR1 SGHDT and CDR2 YYEEEE. This CDR3 is 15 amino acids long. V was trimmed by 5 bases and J by 0 bases, leaving 11 bases between them. As DNA, the CDR3 is TGTGCCAGCAGGCCGGGGACCACGAACACCGGGGAGCTGTTTTTT. Its protein product is CASRPGTTNTGELFF.

This chain connects TRBV11-2 to TRBJ1-2; D is perhaps TRBD1 (6 bases). The CDR3 contains 16 residues. Germline V gene sequence: CDR1 SGHAT, CDR2 FQNNGV. Trimming removed 6 bases at V and 1 base at J, with 18 bases between. This chain's CDR3 is CASSSLGGRLNYGYTF. The CDR3 nucleotides are TGTGCCAGCAGTTCCCTGGGGGGCAGACTTAACTATGGCTACACCTTC.

The chain employs TRBV11-2 and TRBJ1-2, with 10 bases aligning to TRBD1. The CDR3 is made up of 14 amino acids. The germline CDR1 and CDR2 sequences are SGHAT and FQNNGV. Losses at the gene ends were 5 bases for V and 8 bases for J; bases not matched to a gene: 8. This chain's CDR3 is CASSPQTGGAGYTF. The CDR3 DNA reads as TGTGCCAGCAGCCCACAGACAGGGGGCGCCGGCTACACCTTC.

The chain is built from TRBV18 and TRBJ2-3, with D perhaps TRBD1 (5 bases). The CDR3 consists of 14 residues. The V end lost 2 bases, the J end lost 2 bases, and 8 bases lay between the germline ends. Germline lookup yields CDR1 KGHSH and CDR2 LQKENI. CDR3 in amino acids: CASSPGAFTDTQYF. CDR3 nucleotide sequence: TGTGCCAGCTCACCAGGGGCGTTCACAGATACGCAGTATTTT.

The V and J genes are TRBV5-1 and TRBJ2-1; tentatively, D is TRBD1 (5 bases). Germline V gene data show CDR1 as SGHRS and CDR2 as YFSETQ. The CDR3 extends over 15 amino acids. V dropped 4 bases and J dropped 9 bases, with 20 bases sitting between them. DNA for the CDR3: TGCGCCAGCAGCACGGACAACTTTTCTGCAGGTGAGCAGTTCTTC. Its translation is CASSTDNFSAGEQFF.

The genes are TRBV4-2 and TRBJ2-3, with 7 bases that match TRBD2. The CDR3 totals 18 residues. With V trimmed by 0 bases and J by 6 bases, 15 bases remained unmatched. The germline V gene encodes CDR1 LGHNA and CDR2 YNFKEQ. CDR3 in amino acids: CASSQDSGLTPTRDTQYF. CDR3 nucleotide sequence: TGTGCCAGCAGCCAAGATTCGGGACTAACACCTACTAGGGATACGCAGTATTTT.

V usage is TRBV27 and J usage is TRBJ2-5; 7 bases are a match to TRBD2. The CDR3 is 18 residues long. Trimming cost V 8 bases and J 5 bases; bases outside gene matches: 23. The germline CDR1 and CDR2 sequences are MNHEY and SMNVEV (reference sequence). The CDR3 bases are TGTGCCAGCTCTTCGAGGGTAGGACTAGGGAGTGGAAGGGAGACCCAGTACTTC. Protein product: CASSSRVGLGSGRETQYF.

The chain employs TRBV20-1 and TRBJ1-1, with 8 bases fitting TRBD1. J gave up 8 bases and V 6 bases, and 5 bases lay outside the gene matches. CDR3 length equals 11 residues. Per the germline V gene, CDR1 is DFQATT and CDR2 is SNEGSKA (reference sequence). CDR3 loop: CSAPRDREAFF. The CDR3 nucleotides are TGCAGTGCCCCCCGGGACAGGGAAGCTTTCTTT.

This chain connects TRBV18 to TRBJ1-5; D call uncertain. Deletions cut 3 bases from V and 2 bases from J, with 14 bases between. The CDR3 runs to 16 residues. Germline values: CDR1 KGHSH, CDR2 LQKENI. The CDR3 reads CASSPTGRYGNQPQHF. CDR3 bases: TGTGCCAGCTCACCCACGGGTCGGTACGGCAATCAGCCCCAGCATTTT.

This clone came up once. The genes are TRBV7-9 and TRBJ1-4; TRBD1 might be the D (6 bases). The germline gives CDR1 SEHNR, CDR2 FQNEAQ (reference sequence). Trimming removed 5 bases from V and 5 bases from J, with 15 bases in between. This CDR3 region has 15 residues. CDR3 sequence: CASSTAGTFNEKLFF. The CDR3 DNA follows: TGTGCCAGCAGCACTGCCGGGACATTCAATGAAAAACTGTTTTTT. The full variable domain, completed using reference TRBV7-9 and TRBJ1-4, is DTGVSQNPRHKITKRGQNVTFRCDPISEHNRLYWYRQTLGQGPEFLTYFQNEAQLEKSRLLSDRFSAERPKGSFSTLEIQRTEQGDSAMYLCASSTAGTFNEKLFFGSGTQLSVL.

The chain recombines TRBV19 with TRBJ2-3; a weak D match, TRBD1 (6 bases). This CDR3 contains 14 residues. Trimming removed 7 bases at V and 0 bases at J, with 11 bases between. Germline assignment: CDR1 LNHDA and CDR2 SQIVND (reference sequence). The CDR3 region is CASTGRGSTDTQYF. CDR3 in DNA: TGTGCCAGTACGGGCAGGGGAAGCACAGATACGCAGTATTTT.

The chain recombines TRBV19 with TRBJ2-2, with a tentative D call TRBD1 (5 bases). Trimming shortened V by 4 bases and J by 0 bases, and 9 bases separated the two germline ends. From germline, CDR1 is LNHDA and CDR2 SQIVND (reference sequence). CDR3 length equals 15 residues. This chain's CDR3 is CASSRTNTNTGELFF. Here the CDR3 DNA reads TGTGCCAGTAGTAGGACAAATACGAACACCGGGGAGCTGTTTTTT.

The chain couples TRBV5-1 to TRBJ2-2, with D perhaps TRBD2 (6 bases). Germline V CDR1 and CDR2: SGHRS, YFSETQ. This CDR3 comprises 15 residues. V lost 4 bases and J lost 3, with 13 bases in between. In DNA form, the CDR3 reads TGCGCCAGCAGCCTGGGACTCTTAGACACCGGGGAGCTGTTTTTT. Protein: CASSLGLLDTGELFF.

The chain employs TRBV5-1 and TRBJ1-1; unclear D gene. Trimming left V 0 bases short and J 4 bases short, with 1 base between. Germline V gene lookup returns CDR1 SGHRS and CDR2 YFSETQ. The CDR3 length is 11 residues. The CDR3 coding sequence is TGCGCCAGCAGCTTGGGCACTGAAGCTTTCTTT. This sequence encodes CASSLGTEAFF.

This clone was picked up a small number of times. The J gene is TRBJ1-1, the V gene TRBV5-5; D not resolved. Trimming shortened V by 3 bases and J by 1 base, and 7 bases separated the two germline ends. CDR1 is SGHKS, CDR2 YYEKEE, per germline (reference sequence). The CDR3 runs to 13 residues. The CDR3 sequence: CASSWAWNTEAFF. The CDR3, as DNA: TGTGCCAGCAGCTGGGCCTGGAACACTGAAGCTTTCTTT.

V and J are TRBV6-2 or TRBV6-3 and TRBJ2-2, with TRBD1 matching 12 bases. This CDR3 contains 17 residues. CDR1 is MNHEY and CDR2 is SVGEGT in the germline V gene. Trimming cost V 6 bases and J 4 bases; bases outside gene matches: 9. The DNA of the CDR3 is TGTGCCAGCAGCCGGGGACAGGGGGCGCGAATCACCGGGGAGCTGTTTTTT. It codes for CASSRGQGARITGELFF.